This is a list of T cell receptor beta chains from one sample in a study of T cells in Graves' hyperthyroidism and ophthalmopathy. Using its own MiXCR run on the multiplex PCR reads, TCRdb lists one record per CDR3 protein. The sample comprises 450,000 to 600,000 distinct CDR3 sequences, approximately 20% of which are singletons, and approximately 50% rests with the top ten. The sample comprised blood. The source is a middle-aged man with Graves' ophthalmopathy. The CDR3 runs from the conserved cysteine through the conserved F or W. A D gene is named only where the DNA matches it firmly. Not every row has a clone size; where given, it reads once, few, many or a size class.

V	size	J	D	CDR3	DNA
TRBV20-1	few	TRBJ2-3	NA	CSAPPGAGTDTQYF	TGCAGTGCCCCGCCGGGAGCGGGCACAGATACGCAGTATTTT
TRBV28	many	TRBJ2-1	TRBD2	CASSSAGGFYNEQFF	TGTGCCAGCAGTTCGGCGGGAGGCTTCTACAATGAGCAGTTCTTC
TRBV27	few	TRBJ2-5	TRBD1	CASSKQGSGTQYF	TGTGCCAGCAGTAAACAGGGGTCGGGGACCCAGTACTTC
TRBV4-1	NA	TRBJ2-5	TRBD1	CASSHPGTGERETQYF	TGCGCCAGCAGCCACCCCGGGACAGGGGAGAGAGAGACCCAGTACTTC
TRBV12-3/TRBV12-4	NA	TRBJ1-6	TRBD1	CASKTPGQGNSPLHF	TGTGCCAGCAAGACACCGGGACAGGGGAATTCACCCCTCCACTTT
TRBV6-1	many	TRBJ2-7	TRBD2	CASRTSDLSYEQYF	TGTGCCAGCAGAACTAGCGACCTCTCCTACGAGCAGTACTTC
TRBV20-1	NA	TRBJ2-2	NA	CSANLDTGELFF	TGCAGTGCTAACCTAGACACCGGGGAGCTGTTTTTT
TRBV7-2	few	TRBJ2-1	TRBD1	CASSRGTGDYNEQFF	TGTGCCAGCAGCCGCGGGACAGGGGACTACAATGAGCAGTTCTTC
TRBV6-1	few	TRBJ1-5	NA	CASIRGGRSNQPQHF	TGTGCCAGCATACGCGGGGGGAGAAGCAATCAGCCCCAGCATTTT
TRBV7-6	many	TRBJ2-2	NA	CASSPLTGGLLTGELFF	TGTGCCAGCAGCCCCCTGACCGGGGGGCTTTTAACCGGGGAGCTGTTTTTT
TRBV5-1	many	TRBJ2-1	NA	CASSLQGSSYNEQFF	TGCGCCAGCAGCTTACAGGGAAGCTCCTACAATGAGCAGTTCTTC
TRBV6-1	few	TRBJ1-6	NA	CASSGGRSSNSPLHF	TGTGCCAGCAGTGGGGGAAGGAGCAGTAATTCACCCCTCCACTTT
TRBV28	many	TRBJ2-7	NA	CASTSPKYRSYEQYF	TGTGCCAGCACCTCCCCCAAGTACAGATCCTACGAGCAGTACTTC
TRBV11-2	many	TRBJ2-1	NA	CASSLDPRTGLNEQFF	TGTGCCAGCAGCTTAGACCCCAGAACAGGGTTGAATGAGCAGTTCTTC
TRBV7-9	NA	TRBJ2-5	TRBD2	CASVGGVQETQYF	TGTGCCAGCGTGGGGGGGGTGCAAGAGACCCAGTACTTC
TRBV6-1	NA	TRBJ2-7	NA	CASTLERGPTYEQYF	TGTGCCAGCACCCTGGAGAGGGGCCCCACTTACGAGCAGTACTTC
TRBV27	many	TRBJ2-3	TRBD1	CASSLYRGGTDTQYF	TGTGCCAGCAGTCTCTACAGGGGTGGCACAGATACGCAGTATTTT
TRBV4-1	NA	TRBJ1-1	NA	CASSQVPFSAEAFF	TGCGCCAGCAGCCAAGTTCCGTTTTCAGCTGAAGCTTTCTTT